This TCR beta chain derives from a study of cytotoxic CD8 clonotypes in ibrutinib-treated CLL. For the study at large: Patients: roughly 11 relapsed/refractory, some 15 treatment-naive, 17 to 18 IGHV unmutated. Partial responses totalled about 24 and complete responses 2; after median about 67 months, roughly 14 remained remitted and roughly twelve progressed. Treatment had run for a median approximately twelve months, range 6 to 36, when response samples were taken.

The J segment lost 5 bases and the V segment lost 6 bases, leaving 11 bases of the junction unmatched. CDR3 size: 15 residues. Germline V gene data show CDR1 as SGHTA and CDR2 as FQGTGA. Broader study findings: At baseline, clonality was higher than in age-matched healthy donors and correlated with CD8+ counts.

Only a few counts were recorded for this clone. The target antigen is unknown. Generated by immunoSEQ multiplex PCR, the TCRdb table keeps only in-frame clones and is missing some. The data show approximately 350,000 clones, about 64% seen once. The sequence was collected from a human donor with chronic lymphocytic leukemia. The V and J genes are TRBV7-3 and TRBJ2-5, with TRBD1 matching 8 bases. This material consisted of PBMCs, taken after 36 months of ibrutinib treatment. The CDR3: CASSVSRGPGETQYF. In nucleotides, the CDR3 is TGTGCCAGCAGTGTCAGCAGGGGGCCTGGGGAGACCCAGTACTTC.